One sample yielded the 18 T cell receptor beta chains listed below, sequenced in a study of blood T cell repertoires in COVID-19. Sequencing used immunoSEQ multiplex PCR; TCRdb keeps in-frame clones, though not all of them. The sample lists about 73,000 clones; 89% were seen once. Sequencing used peripheral blood. These receptors were collected from a man older than 75 with acute or convalescent COVID-19.

The V and J genes are TRBV4-2 and TRBJ2-7; TRBD1 matches 11 bases. With V trimmed by 8 bases and J by 5 bases, 5 bases remained unmatched. Looked up from germline, CDR1 is LGHNA and CDR2 is YNFKEQ. CDR3 length: 13 residues. The CDR3 DNA is TGTGCCAGCGCGGACAGGGGGCCACACGAGCAGTACTTC. The encoded protein is CASADRGPHEQYF.

The J gene is TRBJ1-2, the V gene TRBV5-1; 7 nucleotides align to TRBD1. The CDR3 extends over 14 amino acids. Germline V gene sequence: CDR1 SGHRS, CDR2 YFSETQ. V lost 4 bases to trimming and J lost 10 bases; unmatched junction nucleotides: 13. Here the CDR3 DNA reads TGCGCCAGCAGCCCTGGCGACCAGGGGGGCGCCTACACCTTC. Encoded protein: CASSPGDQGGAYTF.

The rearrangement links TRBV20-1 to TRBJ2-7; possibly TRBD1 for D (5 bases). This CDR3 contains 12 residues. Germline V gene lookup returns CDR1 DFQATT and CDR2 SNEGSKA (reference sequence). Trimming cost V 3 bases and J 3 bases, with 9 bases left between them. CDR3 residues: CSASSQGYEQYF. The CDR3 coding sequence is TGCAGTGCTAGTTCTCAGGGCTACGAGCAGTACTTC.

The rearrangement links TRBV5-6 to TRBJ1-4, with TRBD1 matching over 8 bases. Trimming took 5 bases from V and 8 from J; bases not matched to a gene: 11. Germline CDR1 and CDR2: SGHDT and YYEEEE. This CDR3 is built from 15 residues. The CDR3 protein is CASSSQGAVLEKLFF. For the CDR3, the DNA is TGTGCCAGCAGTTCCCAGGGGGCGGTCTTGGAAAAACTGTTTTTT.

The rearrangement links TRBV6-2 or TRBV6-3 to TRBJ2-5; no definite D call. The CDR3 is made up of 14 amino acids. Trimming stripped 0 bases from V and 6 bases from J, with 11 bases between. The germline V gene encodes CDR1 MNHEY and CDR2 SVGEGT. As DNA, the CDR3 is TGTGCCAGCAGTTACTCGAGGCAGTTCAAGACCCAGTACTTC. It specifies CASSYSRQFKTQYF.

The chain recombines TRBV5-4 with TRBJ2-1, with 14 bases that match TRBD2. CDR1 and CDR2 (germline): SGHNT, YYREEE (reference sequence). J was trimmed by 4 bases and V by 4 bases; bases with no gene match: 10. The CDR3 runs to 18 residues. The CDR3 region has the DNA TGTGCCAGCAGCCTCACCGGGACTAGCGGGGGCTGGTACAATGAGCAGTTCTTC. As protein: CASSLTGTSGGWYNEQFF. Complete variable domain (other parts from reference TRBV5-4 and TRBJ2-1): ETGVTQSPTHLIKTRGQQVTLRCSSQSGHNTVSWYQQALGQGPQFIFQYYREEENGRGNFPPRFSGLQFPNYSSELNVNALELDDSALYLCASSLTGTSGGWYNEQFFGPGTRLTVL.

The rearrangement uses TRBV18 and TRBJ1-4; D is perhaps TRBD1 (5 bases). This CDR3 spans 15 amino acids. Germline V lookup: CDR1 KGHSH, CDR2 LQKENI. Trimming shortened V by 2 bases and J by 5 bases, and 12 bases separated the two germline ends. Written as DNA, the CDR3 is TGTGCCAGCTCACCAGGACATCCCCCGAATGAAAAACTGTTTTTT. As protein: CASSPGHPPNEKLFF.

The V gene is TRBV15, the J gene TRBJ2-5, with 8 bases aligning to TRBD2. The germline V gene encodes CDR1 LNHNV and CDR2 YYDKDF (reference sequence). There are 16 residues in the CDR3. Germline trimming cut 5 bases from V and 1 base from J; bases unmatched to any gene: 9. The CDR3 is CATSAGERGTQETQYF. The CDR3 region has the DNA TGTGCCACCAGCGCCGGAGAGCGGGGGACCCAAGAGACCCAGTACTTC.

The chain uses TRBV6-5 and TRBJ1-1; D ambiguous. The CDR3 has 13 residues. V lost 5 bases, J lost 3 bases, and 10 bases lay in between. Germline assignment: CDR1 MNHEY and CDR2 SVGAGI. The CDR3 DNA reads TGTGCCAGCAGTCTAGAGGGAGACACTGAAGCTTTCTTT. It specifies CASSLEGDTEAFF.

This clone has only a few counts. J is TRBJ1-5 and V is TRBV5-1, with TRBD1 identical over 10 bases. CDR1 and CDR2 from the germline V gene are SGHRS and YFSETQ. The CDR3 runs 14 residues. The junction had 2 bases not matched to a gene; V was cut back by 4 bases and J by 4 bases. The CDR3 region has the DNA TGCGCCAGCAGCCCGGGACAGGGGAATCAGCCCCAGCATTTT. The encoded protein is CASSPGQGNQPQHF.

This clone was seen more than once but under ten times. The chain has TRBV19 and TRBJ1-1, with D maybe TRBD1 (6 bases). Between the trimmed V and J ends, which lost 4 bases and 3 bases, there was a span of 9 bases. The CDR3 covers 13 residues. Germline V gene sequence: CDR1 LNHDA, CDR2 SQIVND (reference sequence). The CDR3 region is CASSNHRDTEAFF. In DNA form, the CDR3 reads TGTGCCAGTAGTAACCACAGGGACACTGAAGCTTTCTTT.

The rearrangement links TRBV20-1 to TRBJ2-5, with 9 nucleotides matching TRBD1. Germline V lookup: CDR1 DFQATT, CDR2 SNEGSKA (reference sequence). The CDR3 spans 15 residues. Trimming took 3 bases from V and 5 from J; bases not matched to a gene: 10. CDR3 protein: CSASIGTGFLETQYF. DNA for the CDR3: TGCAGTGCTAGTATAGGGACAGGGTTCTTGGAGACCCAGTACTTC.

The chain combines TRBV2 with TRBJ1-1; TRBD1 might be the D (5 bases). The CDR3 has 13 amino acids. Trimming stripped 8 bases from V and 0 bases from J, with 10 bases between. Germline lookup yields CDR1 SNHLY and CDR2 FYNNEI. This CDR3 is CASGMDMNTEAFF. The CDR3 DNA sequence: TGTGCCAGCGGGATGGACATGAACACTGAAGCTTTCTTT.

The chain is built from TRBV2 and TRBJ2-2; possible D gene TRBD1, 6 bases. The CDR3 runs 13 residues. Germline V gene sequence: CDR1 SNHLY, CDR2 FYNNEI. V was trimmed by 5 bases and J by 6 bases, leaving 10 bases between them. The CDR3 bases are TGTGCCAGCAGTCTAGAGGGGGCCGGGGAGCTGTTTTTT. Protein product: CASSLEGAGELFF.

V is TRBV7-9 and J is TRBJ2-7, with no clear D. The germline CDR1 and CDR2 sequences are SEHNR and FQNEAQ (reference sequence). The CDR3 totals 13 residues. Trimming left V 0 bases short and J 11 bases short, with 14 bases between. CDR3 region: CASSLAPIEVEYF. Written as DNA, the CDR3 is TGTGCCAGCAGCTTAGCGCCCATCGAGGTGGAGTACTTC.

J is TRBJ1-5 and V is TRBV4-1; D unclear. Between the trimmed V and J ends, which lost 4 bases and 0 bases, there was a span of 7 bases. Germline V gene lookup returns CDR1 MGHRA and CDR2 YSYEKL. There are 14 residues in the CDR3. The chain's CDR3 is CASSLTISNQPQHF. The DNA for the CDR3 is TGCGCCAGCAGCCTTACAATTAGCAATCAGCCCCAGCATTTT.

The chain carries TRBV6-5 and TRBJ1-5, with D possibly matching TRBD1 (6 bases). CDR1 is MNHEY and CDR2 is SVGAGI in the germline V gene. Deletions cut 0 bases from V and 7 bases from J, with 13 bases between. The CDR3 runs to 15 residues. CDR3 DNA sequence: TGTGCCAGCAGTTACTCGAATGGGGGCGAGCAGCCCCAGCATTTT. This gives the protein CASSYSNGGEQPQHF.

The V gene is TRBV19, the J gene TRBJ1-1, with D possibly being TRBD1 (5 bases). Trimming removed 3 bases from V and 0 bases from J, with 11 bases in between. This CDR3 region has 15 residues. Germline V CDR1 and CDR2: LNHDA, SQIVND (reference sequence). The CDR3 DNA sequence: TGTGCCAGTAGTATCCTAGGGGCCTTGAACACTGAAGCTTTCTTT. Translation: CASSILGALNTEAFF.